Shown below are 30 T cell receptor beta chains from a single sample sequenced in a study of shared clonotypes between healthy human individuals. Generated by immunoSEQ multiplex PCR, the TCRdb table keeps only in-frame clones and is missing some. Among approximately 500,000 clones listed, around 79% were seen once. Sequencing was carried out using PBMCs. These receptors originate from a woman in her forties in good health. Some clones in this sample may be carry-over from other donors' samples.

This clone was observed once. This chain connects TRBV27 to TRBJ1-2; TRBD1 agrees at 9 bases. J gave up 1 base and V 6 bases, and 6 bases lay outside the gene matches. The CDR3 loop spans 15 amino acids. Per the germline V gene, CDR1 is MNHEY and CDR2 is SMNVEV (reference sequence). The chain's CDR3 is CASRRTGELNYGYTF. The DNA for the CDR3 is TGTGCCAGCAGGCGGACAGGGGAGCTTAACTATGGCTACACCTTC.

The rearrangement uses TRBV5-1 and TRBJ2-5; D tentatively reads TRBD1 or TRBD2 (5 bases each). This CDR3 contains 16 residues. Between the trimmed V and J ends, which lost 0 bases and 1 base, there was a span of 13 bases. CDR1 is SGHRS, CDR2 YFSETQ, per germline. The CDR3 sequence is CASSLEAGTLQETQYF. Written as DNA, the CDR3 is TGCGCCAGCAGCTTGGAAGCCGGGACCCTCCAAGAGACCCAGTACTTC.

The chain joins TRBV9 to TRBJ2-1; perhaps TRBD2 as D (6 bases). Germline CDR1 SGDLS, CDR2 YYNGEE. The CDR3 has 15 residues. V gave up 1 base and J gave up 3 bases, with 11 bases separating them. The CDR3 DNA follows: TGTGCCAGCAGCGTAAACGGAGGGGACTACAATGAGCAGTTCTTC. Encoded protein: CASSVNGGDYNEQFF.

There are a few counts of this clone. This chain joins TRBV27 and TRBJ2-7, with 7 bases that match TRBD2. J was trimmed by 3 bases and V by 0 bases; bases with no gene match: 5. The germline V gene encodes CDR1 MNHEY and CDR2 SMNVEV (reference sequence). The CDR3 runs to 15 residues. The CDR3 nucleotides read TGTGCCAGCAGTTTATCTTGGGACTACAACTACGAGCAGTACTTC. Its translation is CASSLSWDYNYEQYF.

The gene calls are TRBV2 and TRBJ2-5; D might be TRBD2 (6 bases). The germline gives CDR1 SNHLY, CDR2 FYNNEI. Trimming took off 5 bases at V and 3 bases at J, with 16 bases between the two ends. The CDR3 totals 15 residues. Here the CDR3 DNA reads TGTGCCAGCAGTCCTATTAGCGGAATTAAAGAGACCCAGTACTTC. It translates to CASSPISGIKETQYF.

This chain uses TRBV6-1 with TRBJ2-3; D gene ambiguous. The germline gives CDR1 MNHNS, CDR2 SASEGT. Deletions cut 7 bases from V and 1 base from J, with 15 bases between. The CDR3 is made up of 15 amino acids. The CDR3 region has the DNA TGTGCCAGCAAAGGGCGGACCTCGGGCACAGATACGCAGTATTTT. Encoded protein: CASKGRTSGTDTQYF.

This clone was detected only once. The chain recombines TRBV19 with TRBJ2-6; a possible D gene is TRBD1 (5 bases). V lost 7 bases to trimming and J lost 0 bases, with 10 bases between them. The CDR3 covers 15 residues. Looked up from germline, CDR1 is LNHDA and CDR2 is SQIVND (reference sequence). The CDR3 is CASIDSSSGANVLTF. The CDR3 coding sequence is TGTGCCAGTATCGACAGCAGCTCTGGGGCCAACGTCCTGACTTTC. The whole variable domain, filled in from reference TRBV19 and TRBJ2-6, reads DGGITQSPKYLFRKEGQNVTLSCEQNLNHDAMYWYRQDPGQGLRLIYYSQIVNDFQKGDIAEGYSVSREKKESFPLTVTSAQKNPTAFYLCASIDSSSGANVLTFGAGSRLTVL.

This clone came up once. This chain connects TRBV5-1 to TRBJ2-5, with D uncertain. Germline CDR1 is SGHRS and CDR2 is YFSETQ. V was cut by 0 bases and J by 5 bases, with 17 bases left in between. This CDR3 is 16 amino acids long. Written as DNA, the CDR3 is TGCGCCAGCAGCTTGGCTTCCATAGCCCAGGAGGAGACCCAGTACTTC. Encoded protein: CASSLASIAQEETQYF.

The chain is built from TRBV28 and TRBJ2-2; D gene ambiguous. The germline V gene encodes CDR1 MDHEN and CDR2 SYDVKM. The CDR3 length is 15 residues. Trimming cost V 6 bases and J 6 bases, with 17 bases left between them. CDR3 sequence (DNA): TGTGCCAGCAGCGTTATGGGGAATAAACCCGGGGAGCTGTTTTTT. Encoded protein: CASSVMGNKPGELFF.

The chain links TRBV7-2 to TRBJ2-7; unclear D gene. Germline CDR1 and CDR2: SGHTA and FQGNSA. The V end was cut by 5 bases, the J end by 3 bases, with 11 bases between. There are 13 residues in the CDR3. The CDR3 DNA follows: TGTGCCAGCAGCCCCACGGACGGCTACGAGCAGTACTTC. Its translation is CASSPTDGYEQYF.

The chain uses TRBV5-4 and TRBJ2-5; 8 bases align to TRBD1. The CDR3 runs to 17 residues. Trimming took 4 bases from V and 5 from J; bases not matched to a gene: 16. Looked up from germline, CDR1 is SGHNT and CDR2 is YYREEE (reference sequence). The CDR3 DNA follows: TGTGCCAGCAGCGGTTACCCTGGACAGGGCCCCCCGGAGACCCAGTACTTC. The encoded protein is CASSGYPGQGPPETQYF.

The CDR3, as DNA: TGCGCCAGCAGACCAGGGGGGAGCAATCAGCCCCAGCATTTT. As protein: CASRPGGSNQPQHF. The chain recombines TRBV5-1 with TRBJ1-5; TRBD1 matches at 7 bases. The J segment lost 1 base and the V segment lost 5 bases, leaving 3 bases of the junction unmatched. This CDR3 has 14 amino acids. The germline CDR1 and CDR2 sequences are SGHRS and YFSETQ.

In its sample, this clone was seen a few times. The J gene is TRBJ1-2, the V gene TRBV28; the D gene is possibly TRBD1 (6 bases). The CDR3 consists of 13 residues. CDR1 MDHEN and CDR2 SYDVKM come from the germline V gene. Trimming stripped 6 bases from V and 8 bases from J, with 16 bases between. CDR3 in DNA: TGTGCCAGCAGCTACAGGGCCTTCCGGGGCTACACCTTC. It encodes CASSYRAFRGYTF.

The genes are TRBV25-1 and TRBJ1-2, with D unresolved. The CDR3 has 12 amino acids. Germline-derived CDR1 and CDR2 are MGHDK and SYGVNS. V dropped 8 bases and J dropped 4 bases, with 11 bases sitting between them. The CDR3: CASAGKSYGYTF. As DNA, the CDR3 is TGTGCCAGCGCGGGAAAGAGCTATGGCTACACCTTC.

The V gene is TRBV30, the J gene TRBJ2-7, with D uncertain. Germline loops: CDR1 GTSNPN, CDR2 SVGIG (reference sequence). V was shortened by 0 bases and J by 0 bases, with 9 bases between the two germline ends. The CDR3 extends over 14 amino acids. CDR3 DNA sequence: TGTGCCTGGAGTGTCCTTGACCCCTCCTACGAGCAGTACTTC. Amino acid sequence: CAWSVLDPSYEQYF.

The CDR3 nucleotides read TGTGCCTCCAAGTACACTGAAGCTTTCTTT. Translated: CASKYTEAFF. The chain carries TRBV30 and TRBJ1-1; D gene uncertain. CDR3 length: 10 residues. The V end was cut by 7 bases, the J end by 3 bases, with 6 bases between. The germline V gene has CDR1 GTSNPN and CDR2 SVGIG (reference sequence). Full variable domain (rest looked up from reference TRBV30 and TRBJ1-1): SQTIHQWPATLVQPVGSPLSLECTVEGTSNPNLYWYRQAAGRGLQLLFYSVGIGQISSEVPQNLSASRPQDRQFILSSKKLLLSDSGFYLCASKYTEAFFGQGTRLTVV.

The chain combines TRBV9 with TRBJ2-7, with 12 nucleotides matching TRBD2. Germline-derived CDR1 and CDR2 are SGDLS and YYNGEE. The trim removed 4 bases at V and 6 bases at J, leaving 8 bases unmatched. This CDR3 has 15 amino acids. The DNA for the CDR3 is TGTGCCAGCAGCCCTGGCCCTAGCGGGAGGGGCGAGCAGTACTTC. Translation: CASSPGPSGRGEQYF.

This clone was picked up one time. The rearrangement joins TRBV7-7 to TRBJ2-2; D uncertain. V was pared by 2 bases and J by 6 bases, with 7 bases between. From germline, CDR1 is SSHAT and CDR2 FNYEAQ (reference sequence). There are 13 residues in the CDR3. CDR3 in amino acids: CASSLRLSGELFF. For the CDR3, the DNA is TGTGCCAGCAGCTTACGTCTCTCCGGGGAGCTGTTTTTT.

The chain has TRBV6-5 and TRBJ2-5, with D unresolved. The CDR3 sequence is 16 residues long. V shed 4 bases and J shed 5 bases, with 20 bases lying between them. CDR1 is MNHEY and CDR2 is SVGAGI in the germline V gene. Here the CDR3 DNA reads TGTGCCAGCAGTTTAGATTGGAGTGCCTACGAGGAGACCCAGTACTTC. Amino acid sequence: CASSLDWSAYEETQYF.

This clone was found a few times. The chain combines TRBV5-1 with TRBJ2-1; 8 bases agree with TRBD2. Per germline, CDR1 SGHRS and CDR2 YFSETQ. The CDR3 has 15 residues. Losses at the gene ends were 6 bases for V and 4 bases for J; bases not matched to a gene: 9. As DNA, the CDR3 is TGCGCCAGCACCCCCTCGGGGGGGAATTACAATGAGCAGTTCTTC. Protein product: CASTPSGGNYNEQFF.

The CDR3 sequence is CASSYQTSTGELFF. CDR3 bases: TGTGCCAGCAGTTACCAGACAAGCACCGGGGAGCTGTTTTTT. The V call is TRBV6-5, the J call TRBJ2-2; D remains ambiguous. Germline CDR1 MNHEY, CDR2 SVGAGI. The V and J ends lost 2 bases and 4 bases respectively, with 8 bases between them. This CDR3 has 14 amino acids.

The chain links TRBV7-3 to TRBJ2-3, with 8 bases fitting TRBD2. Germline CDR1 is SGHTA and CDR2 is FQGTGA. V lost 5 bases to trimming and J lost 3 bases; unmatched junction nucleotides: 7. The CDR3 spans 15 residues. The CDR3 DNA follows: TGTGCCAGCAGCCCCGCGGGAGGACCAACAGATACGCAGTATTTT. Translation: CASSPAGGPTDTQYF.

The chain recombines TRBV6-1 with TRBJ2-1, with D possibly being TRBD1 (7 bases). V lost 1 base, J lost 6 bases, and 13 bases lay in between. CDR1 and CDR2 from the germline V gene are MNHNS and SASEGT. The CDR3 extends over 15 amino acids. This CDR3 reads CASSEVAGGTNEQFF. The CDR3 bases are TGTGCCAGCAGTGAAGTGGCAGGGGGGACCAATGAGCAGTTCTTC.

V usage is TRBV5-5 and J usage is TRBJ1-5, with D perhaps matching TRBD1 (5 bases). CDR1 is SGHKS, CDR2 YYEKEE, per germline (reference sequence). The CDR3 runs to 13 residues. The V end lost 5 bases, the J end lost 4 bases, and 10 bases lay between the germline ends. This CDR3 reads CASSWDGNQPQHF. CDR3 nucleotide sequence: TGTGCCAGCAGTTGGGACGGAAATCAGCCCCAGCATTTT.

Regarding this clone: A single base separates this from a much larger clone, so it may be a read error. At the DNA level, this CDR3 is encoded by other sequences in the same sample as well. This rearrangement joins TRBV7-8 to TRBJ2-3; D is ambiguous. V was clipped by 3 bases and J by 3 bases, with 1 base between them. The CDR3 loop spans 11 amino acids. Per germline, CDR1 SGHVS and CDR2 FQNEAQ. CDR3 in amino acids: CASSFTDTQYF. Here the CDR3 DNA reads TGTGCCAGCAGCTTTACAGATACGCAGTATTTT.

This rearrangement joins TRBV2 to TRBJ2-3; possible D gene TRBD2, 5 bases. Per the germline V gene, CDR1 is SNHLY and CDR2 is FYNNEI. The V end was cut by 7 bases, the J end by 0 bases, with 11 bases between. The CDR3 extends over 14 amino acids. This CDR3 reads CASNSGSSTDTQYF. The CDR3 region has the DNA TGTGCCAGCAACAGCGGATCGAGCACAGATACGCAGTATTTT. Variable domain in full (rest from reference TRBV2 and TRBJ2-3): EPEVTQTPSHQVTQMGQEVILRCVPISNHLYFYWYRQILGQKVEFLVSFYNNEISEKSEIFDDQFSVERPDGSNFTLKIRSTKLEDSAMYFCASNSGSSTDTQYFGPGTRLTVL.

In this sample, this clone turned up a few times. The chain uses TRBV6-5 and TRBJ1-1, with D tentatively TRBD1 (5 bases). Trimming removed 6 bases from V and 5 bases from J, with 19 bases in between. The CDR3 runs to 15 residues. Germline CDR1 and CDR2: MNHEY and SVGAGI. CDR3 amino acids: CASSPLNAGGTEAFF. In DNA, the CDR3 is TGTGCCAGCAGCCCTTTAAACGCTGGGGGAACTGAAGCTTTCTTT.

The table lists this clone with a count of one. The genes are TRBV9 and TRBJ2-5, with D perhaps TRBD2 (6 bases). The CDR3 sequence is 16 residues long. CDR1 is SGDLS, CDR2 YYNGEE, per germline. The V gene lost 4 bases and the J gene lost 5 bases, with 21 bases spanning the gap. In nucleotides, the CDR3 is TGTGCCAGCAGCCCCTCCTCGGGCGGGATTGGGGAGACCCAGTACTTC. Translation gives CASSPSSGGIGETQYF.

The chain combines TRBV28 with TRBJ2-5; D is unresolved. Per the germline V gene, CDR1 is MDHEN and CDR2 is SYDVKM. V gave up 7 bases and J gave up 2 bases, with 23 bases separating them. This CDR3 spans 17 amino acids. CDR3 sequence (DNA): TGTGCCAGCACCCGGGCTTCCAGGATCCCTAGGCAAGAGACCCAGTACTTC. Its protein is CASTRASRIPRQETQYF.

The rearrangement links TRBV16 to TRBJ2-3; a weak D match, TRBD2 (6 bases). CDR3 length equals 15 residues. The ends were cut back, 0 bases at V and 3 bases at J, with 10 bases in the middle. The germline gives CDR1 KGHSY, CDR2 FQNENV. In nucleotides, the CDR3 is TGTGCCAGCAGCCAATCGGTGGGAGGTACAGATACGCAGTATTTT. This gives the protein CASSQSVGGTDTQYF.